This T cell receptor beta chain comes out of a study of blood T cell repertoires in COVID-19. Study overall: The United States, Italy and Spain supplied acute and convalescent COVID-19 samples. T cells, B-cell-depleted T cells, or PBMCs provided the cDNA or gDNA that served as material.

Per the germline V gene, CDR1 is SGHRS and CDR2 is YFSETQ. J gave up 5 bases and V 4 bases, and 8 bases lay outside the gene matches. CDR3 length: 15 residues. In the authors' methods: The assay estimated nucleated cells by amplifying reference gene primers. Libraries were prepared by immunoSEQ multiplex PCR; TCRdb keeps only in-frame clonotypes and omits some of them. That table gives V, J and clone size, and the DNA gave D and trimming. The data contain about 170,000 clones, approximately 83% of them singletons. The sequenced sample was peripheral blood. The chain employs TRBV5-1 and TRBJ1-1; TRBD1 matches at 10 bases. This TCR derives from a woman over 75 with acute or convalescent COVID-19. The CDR3 region has the DNA TGCGCCAGCAGCCTCGGACAGGGGGGAACTACTGAAGCTTTCTTT. It yields the protein CASSLGQGGTTEAFF.